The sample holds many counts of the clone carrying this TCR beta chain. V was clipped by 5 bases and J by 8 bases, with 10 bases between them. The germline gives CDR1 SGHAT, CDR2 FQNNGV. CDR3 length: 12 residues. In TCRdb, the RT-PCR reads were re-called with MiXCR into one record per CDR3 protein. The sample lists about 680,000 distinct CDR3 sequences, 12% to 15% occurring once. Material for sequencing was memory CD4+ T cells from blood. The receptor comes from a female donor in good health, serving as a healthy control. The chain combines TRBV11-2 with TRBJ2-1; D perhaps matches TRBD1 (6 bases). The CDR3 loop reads CASSEQGYEQFF. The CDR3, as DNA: TGTGCCAGCAGCGAACAGGGCTATGAGCAGTTCTTC.